This paragraph covers one T cell receptor (beta chain) sequence. Clones were read by immunoSEQ multiplex PCR, and TCRdb kept only the in-frame ones, dropping some. Of roughly 440,000 clones in the sample, around 88% were seen once. V shed 0 bases and J shed 5 bases, with 13 bases lying between them. The CDR3 extends over 15 amino acids. The V gene's germline CDR1 is MNHEY and CDR2 SVGAGI. This sample was included in a study of blood T cell repertoires in COVID-19. As for the study in general: There were acute and convalescent COVID-19 samples, and they came from the United States, Italy and Spain. From T cells, B-cell-depleted T cells, or PBMCs came the material, which was cDNA or gDNA.

The Seattle site enrolled patients during active infection and followed them longitudinally. The rearrangement uses TRBV6-5 and TRBJ1-1; a weak D match, TRBD1 (5 bases). The TCR comes from a woman aged 50 to 65 with COVID-19, enrolled during active disease. Sequencing used peripheral blood. CDR3 DNA: TGTGCCAGCAGTTACTCGGTCGGGGGGGGTACTGAAGCTTTCTTT. The encoded protein is CASSYSVGGGTEAFF.